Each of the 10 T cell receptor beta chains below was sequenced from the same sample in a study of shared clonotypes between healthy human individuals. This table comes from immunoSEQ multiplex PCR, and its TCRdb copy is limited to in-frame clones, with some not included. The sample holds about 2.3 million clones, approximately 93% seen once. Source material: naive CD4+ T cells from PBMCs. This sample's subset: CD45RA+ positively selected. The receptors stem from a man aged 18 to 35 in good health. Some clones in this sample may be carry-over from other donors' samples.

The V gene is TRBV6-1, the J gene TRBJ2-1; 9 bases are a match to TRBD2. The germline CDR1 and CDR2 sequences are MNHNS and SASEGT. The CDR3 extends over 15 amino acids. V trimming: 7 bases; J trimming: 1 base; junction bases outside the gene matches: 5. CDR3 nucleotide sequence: TGTGCCAGCAACACAGCGGGGGGATCCTACAATGAGCAGTTCTTC. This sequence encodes CASNTAGGSYNEQFF.

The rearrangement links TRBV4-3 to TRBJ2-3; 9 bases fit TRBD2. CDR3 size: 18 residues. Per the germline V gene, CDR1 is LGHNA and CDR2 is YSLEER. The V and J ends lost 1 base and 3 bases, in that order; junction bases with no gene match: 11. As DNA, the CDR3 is TGCGCCAGCAGCCAAGGTAGCGGGAGAGGTATCAGTACAGATACGCAGTATTTT. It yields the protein CASSQGSGRGISTDTQYF.

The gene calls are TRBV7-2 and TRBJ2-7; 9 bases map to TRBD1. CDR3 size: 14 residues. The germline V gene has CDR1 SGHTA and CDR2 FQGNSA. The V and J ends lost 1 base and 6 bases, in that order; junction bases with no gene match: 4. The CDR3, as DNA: TGTGCCAGCAGCTTAGGGACAGGGGTCGGCGAGCAGTACTTC. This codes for CASSLGTGVGEQYF.

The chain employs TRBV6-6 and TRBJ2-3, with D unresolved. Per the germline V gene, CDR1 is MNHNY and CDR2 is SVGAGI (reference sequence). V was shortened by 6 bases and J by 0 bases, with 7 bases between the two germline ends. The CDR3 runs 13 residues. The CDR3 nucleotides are TGTGCCAGCAGCCCCCCCAGCACAGATACGCAGTATTTT. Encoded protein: CASSPPSTDTQYF.

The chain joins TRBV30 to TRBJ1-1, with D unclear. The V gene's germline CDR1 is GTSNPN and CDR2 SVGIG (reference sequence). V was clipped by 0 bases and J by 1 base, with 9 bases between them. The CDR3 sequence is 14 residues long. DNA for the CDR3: TGTGCCTGGAGTGTATGGCCCCGGAACACTGAAGCTTTCTTT. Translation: CAWSVWPRNTEAFF.

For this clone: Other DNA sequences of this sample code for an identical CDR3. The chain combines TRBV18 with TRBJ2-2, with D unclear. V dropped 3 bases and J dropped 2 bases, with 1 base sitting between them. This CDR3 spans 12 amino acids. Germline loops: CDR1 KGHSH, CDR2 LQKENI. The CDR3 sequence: CASSPNTGELFF. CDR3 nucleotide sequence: TGTGCCAGCTCACCTAACACCGGGGAGCTGTTTTTT.

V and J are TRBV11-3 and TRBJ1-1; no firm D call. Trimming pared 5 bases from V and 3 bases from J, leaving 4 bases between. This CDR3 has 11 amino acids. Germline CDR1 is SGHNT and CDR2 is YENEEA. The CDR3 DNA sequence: TGTGCCAGCAGCGACGACACTGAAGCTTTCTTT. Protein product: CASSDDTEAFF.

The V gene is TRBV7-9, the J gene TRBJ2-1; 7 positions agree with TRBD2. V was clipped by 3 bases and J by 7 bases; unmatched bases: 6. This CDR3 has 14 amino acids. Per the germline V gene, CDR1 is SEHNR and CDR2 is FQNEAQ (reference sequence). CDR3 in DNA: TGTGCCAGCAGCTTTGCGGGAGCTCGGAATGAGCAGTTCTTC. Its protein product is CASSFAGARNEQFF.

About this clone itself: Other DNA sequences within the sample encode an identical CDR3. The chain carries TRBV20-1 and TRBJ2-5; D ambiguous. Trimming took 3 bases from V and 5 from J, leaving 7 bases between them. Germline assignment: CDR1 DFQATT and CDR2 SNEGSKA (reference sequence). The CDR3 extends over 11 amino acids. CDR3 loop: CSARSRETQYF. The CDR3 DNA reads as TGCAGTGCTAGGTCCCGGGAGACCCAGTACTTC.

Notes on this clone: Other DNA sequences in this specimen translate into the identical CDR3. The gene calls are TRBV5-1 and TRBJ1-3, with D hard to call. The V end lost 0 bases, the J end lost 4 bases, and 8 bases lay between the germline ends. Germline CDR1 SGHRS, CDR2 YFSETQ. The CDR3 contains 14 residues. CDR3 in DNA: TGCGCCAGCAGCTTGGACCCTTCCGGAAACACCATATATTTT. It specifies CASSLDPSGNTIYF.